This T cell receptor (beta chain) is from a study of technical replicates of blood from a handful of donors. Trimming removed 10 bases at V and 5 bases at J, with 12 bases between. CDR3 size: 12 residues. The germline V gene has CDR1 SEHNR and CDR2 FQNEAQ (reference sequence). Clones were read by immunoSEQ multiplex PCR, and TCRdb kept only the in-frame ones, dropping some. The table shows 50,000 to 70,000 clones, with around 93% occurring only once. Specimen: PBMCs. This receptor was obtained from a human donor in good health. Some clones in this sample may be carry-over from other donors' samples. V is TRBV7-9 and J is TRBJ1-5; D is unresolved. CDR3 coding DNA: TGTGCCACCCAGCGCGAAGATCAGCCCCAGCATTTT. Its translation: CATQREDQPQHF.